This T cell receptor (beta chain) was profiled in a study of beta chain features in type 1 diabetes. This CDR3 has 14 residues. Unmatched junction bases numbered 8, after V lost 8 bases and J lost 7 bases. Germline V gene data show CDR1 as MNHEY and CDR2 as SVGAGI. Via CD45RO/CCR7/CD25/CD127/CD95/CD27, cells of the CD4+ naive, central memory, regulatory and stem cell-like memory subsets were sorted. This clone was counted a single time. Its target is not known. Expressed TCRB transcripts got sequenced, as all isolated RNA was reverse transcribed. The assay was immunoSEQ multiplex PCR, and TCRdb's table has in-frame clones only and misses some. The sample shows about 340,000 clones, roughly 14% of them seen only once. Study-wide findings and caveats: PCR might pick shorter templates more often, in the same way for patients and controls. All four CD4+ subsets of Type 1 diabetes patients contained TCRB CDR3s that were moderately but significantly shorter.

The source material was naive CD4+ T cells from blood. The TCR comes from a woman younger than 35 with type 1 diabetes. This chain uses TRBV6-5 with TRBJ1-4; 9 positions match TRBD1. The CDR3 is CASGTGQGLEKLFF. Written as DNA, the CDR3 is TGTGCCAGCGGGACGGGACAGGGCCTTGAAAAACTGTTTTTT.